This T cell receptor (beta chain) was sequenced for a study of graft-versus-host responses after intestinal transplantation. Measured with immunoSEQ multiplex PCR; TCRdb has only the in-frame clones, and not every one. The top ten clones hold 0.19% of a sample with 130,000 or so clones, around 90% of them seen once. Remarks on this clone: Antigen: not known. The sample carries other DNA sequences with the same CDR3.

Germline assignment: CDR1 MNHNY and CDR2 SVGAGI (reference sequence). V lost 10 bases, J lost 0 bases, and 12 bases lay in between. The CDR3 has 13 residues. This material consisted of unstimulated CD4+ T cells sorted from spleen or lymph node cells, taken before intestinal transplant. This chain uses TRBV6-6 with TRBJ1-2; possibly TRBD1 for D (5 bases). The receptor's source is a human donor who received an intestinal transplant. The CDR3 sequence is CATKRGANYGYTF. In nucleotides, the CDR3 is TGTGCCACCAAAAGGGGAGCTAACTATGGCTACACCTTC.